This TCR beta chain comes out of a study of OX40 agonist ivuxolimab in advanced cancers. In germline, CDR1 is MGHRA, CDR2 YSYEKL. This CDR3 spans 18 amino acids. Unmatched junction bases numbered 12, after V lost 1 base and J lost 8 bases. Sequencing used immunoSEQ multiplex PCR; TCRdb keeps in-frame clones, though not all of them. The sample contains 70,000 to 90,000 clones, 89% of which appear only once. Study-wide results and caveats: Averaging showed that CD8+ T cells had more expanded clones than CD4+ did.

Blood sampling took place at baseline, cycle 4 day 1, and cycle 7 day 1. Concerning this clone itself: Its specificity is unknown.

The TCR sequence derives from an adult with an advanced solid tumor such as melanoma, head and neck, liver or kidney cancer. This sample comprised CD4+ or CD8+ T cells sorted from blood, obtained in a trial of the OX40 agonist ivuxolimab. V usage is TRBV4-1 and J usage is TRBJ2-1; 12 bases map to TRBD2. This chain's CDR3 is CASSQGGLAGGPVYEQFF. In DNA form, the CDR3 reads TGCGCCAGCAGCCAAGGGGGGCTAGCGGGAGGGCCGGTCTATGAGCAGTTCTTC.